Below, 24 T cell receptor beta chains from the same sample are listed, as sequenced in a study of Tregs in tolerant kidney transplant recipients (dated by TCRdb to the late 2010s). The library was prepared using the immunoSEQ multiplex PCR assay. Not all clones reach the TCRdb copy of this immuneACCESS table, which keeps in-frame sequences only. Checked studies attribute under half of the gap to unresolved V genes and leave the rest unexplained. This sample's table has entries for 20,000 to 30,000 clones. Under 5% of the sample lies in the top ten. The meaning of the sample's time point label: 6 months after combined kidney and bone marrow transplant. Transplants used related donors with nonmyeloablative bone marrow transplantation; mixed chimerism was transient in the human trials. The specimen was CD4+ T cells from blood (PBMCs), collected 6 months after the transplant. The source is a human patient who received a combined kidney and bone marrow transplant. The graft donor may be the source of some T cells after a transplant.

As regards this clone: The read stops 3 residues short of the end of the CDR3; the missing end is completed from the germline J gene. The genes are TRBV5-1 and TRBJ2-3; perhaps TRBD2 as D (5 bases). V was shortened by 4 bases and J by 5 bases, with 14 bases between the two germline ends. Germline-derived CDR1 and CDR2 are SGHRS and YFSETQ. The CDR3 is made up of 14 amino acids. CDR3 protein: CASSPGSPRDTQYF. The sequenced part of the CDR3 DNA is TGCGCCAGCAGCCCGGGGAGCCCCAGAGATACG.

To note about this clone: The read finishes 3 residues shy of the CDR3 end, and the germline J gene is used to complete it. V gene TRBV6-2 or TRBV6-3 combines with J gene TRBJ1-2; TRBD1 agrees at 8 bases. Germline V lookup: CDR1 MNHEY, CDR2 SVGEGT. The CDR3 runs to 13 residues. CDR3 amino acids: CASRSRQGSEYTF. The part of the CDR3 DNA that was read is TGTGCCAGCAGATCCCGACAGGGGTCGGAG.

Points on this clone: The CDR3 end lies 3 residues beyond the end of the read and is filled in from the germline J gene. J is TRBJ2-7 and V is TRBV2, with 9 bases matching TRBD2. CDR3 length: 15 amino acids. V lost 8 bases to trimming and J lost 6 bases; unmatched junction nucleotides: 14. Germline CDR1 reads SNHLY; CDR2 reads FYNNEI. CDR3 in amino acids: CASHGLAGTPGEQYF. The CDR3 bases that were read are TGTGCCAGCCATGGGCTAGCGGGAACCCCGGGCGAG. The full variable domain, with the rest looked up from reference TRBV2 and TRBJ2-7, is EPEVTQTPSHQVTQMGQEVILRCVPISNHLYFYWYRQILGQKVEFLVSFYNNEISEKSEIFDDQFSVERPDGSNFTLKIRSTKLEDSAMYFCASHGLAGTPGEQYFGPGTRLTVT.

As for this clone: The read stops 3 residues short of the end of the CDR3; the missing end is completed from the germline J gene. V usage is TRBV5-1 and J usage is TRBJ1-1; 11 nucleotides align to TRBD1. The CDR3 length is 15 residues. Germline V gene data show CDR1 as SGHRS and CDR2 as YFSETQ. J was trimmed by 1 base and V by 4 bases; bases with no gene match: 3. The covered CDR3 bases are TGCGCCAGCAGCGGGGGGACAGGGGGGAACACTGAA. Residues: CASSGGTGGNTE. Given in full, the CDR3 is CASSGGTGGNTEAFF. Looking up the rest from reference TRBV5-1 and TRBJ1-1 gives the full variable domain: KAGVTQTPRYLIKTRGQQVTLSCSPISGHRSVSWYQQTPGQGLQFLFEYFSETQRNKGNFPGRFSGRQFSNSRSEMNVSTLELGDSALYLCASSGGTGGNTEAFFGQGTRLTVV.

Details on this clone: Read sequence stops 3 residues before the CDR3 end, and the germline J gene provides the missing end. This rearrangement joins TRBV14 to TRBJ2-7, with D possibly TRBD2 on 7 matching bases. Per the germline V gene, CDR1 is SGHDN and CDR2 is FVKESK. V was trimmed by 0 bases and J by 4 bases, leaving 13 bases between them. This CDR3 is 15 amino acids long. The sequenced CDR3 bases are TGTGCCAGCAGCCAAGACGGCGGGGGCCCTTACGAG. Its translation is CASSQDGGGPYE. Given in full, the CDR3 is CASSQDGGGPYEQYF.

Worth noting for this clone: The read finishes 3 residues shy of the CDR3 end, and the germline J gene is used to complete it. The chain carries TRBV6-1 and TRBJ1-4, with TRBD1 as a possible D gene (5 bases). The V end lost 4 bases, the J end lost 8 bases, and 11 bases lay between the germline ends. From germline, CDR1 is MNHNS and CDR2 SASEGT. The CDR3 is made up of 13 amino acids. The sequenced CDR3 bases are TGTGCCAGCAGTGGGGGGGTCTTGGAAAAA. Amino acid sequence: CASSGGVLEK. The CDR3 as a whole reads CASSGGVLEKLFF.

The CDR3 loop reads CASSRDRNQPQHF. The covered CDR3 bases are TGTGCCAGCTCCCGGGACAGAAATCAGCCC. The rearrangement joins TRBV18 to TRBJ1-5; 7 nucleotides agree with TRBD1. The read terminates 3 residues ahead of where the CDR3 ends, so the germline J gene completes it. CDR3 size: 13 residues. CDR1 KGHSH and CDR2 LQKENI come from the germline V gene. V lost 6 bases to trimming and J lost 4 bases; unmatched junction nucleotides: 3.

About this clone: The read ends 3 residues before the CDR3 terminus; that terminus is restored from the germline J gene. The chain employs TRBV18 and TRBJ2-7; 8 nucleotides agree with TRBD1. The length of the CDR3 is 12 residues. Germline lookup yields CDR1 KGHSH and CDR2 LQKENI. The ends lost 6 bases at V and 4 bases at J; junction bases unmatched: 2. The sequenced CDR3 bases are TGTGCCAGCTCTCGACAGGGGTACGAG. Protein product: CASSRQGYE. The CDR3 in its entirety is CASSRQGYEQYF.

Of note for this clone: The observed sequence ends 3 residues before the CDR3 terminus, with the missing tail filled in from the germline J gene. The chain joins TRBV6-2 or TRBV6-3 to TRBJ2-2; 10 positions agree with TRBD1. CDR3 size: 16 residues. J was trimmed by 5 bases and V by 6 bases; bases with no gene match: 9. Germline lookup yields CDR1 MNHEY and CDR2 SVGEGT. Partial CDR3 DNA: TGTGCCAGCAGATCCGGACAGGGGGTTCGGACCGGGGAG. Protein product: CASRSGQGVRTGE. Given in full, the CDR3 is CASRSGQGVRTGELFF.

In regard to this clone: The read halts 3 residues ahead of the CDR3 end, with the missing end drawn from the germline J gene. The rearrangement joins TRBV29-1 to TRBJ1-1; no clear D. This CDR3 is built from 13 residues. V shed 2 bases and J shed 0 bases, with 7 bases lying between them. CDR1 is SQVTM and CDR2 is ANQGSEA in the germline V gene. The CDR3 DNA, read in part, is TGCAGCGTTGAAAAGGCCTTGAACACTGAA. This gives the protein CSVEKALNTE. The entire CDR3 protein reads CSVEKALNTEAFF.

CDR3 sequence: CASSSTKGTDTQYF. Incomplete CDR3 DNA: TGTGCCAGCAGCTCCACTAAAGGCACAGATACG. The chain uses TRBV7-2 and TRBJ2-3; D is ambiguous. The observed sequence ends 3 residues before the CDR3 terminus, with the missing tail filled in from the germline J gene. The CDR3 runs to 14 residues. Germline loops: CDR1 SGHTA, CDR2 FQGNSA. The V end was cut by 4 bases, the J end by 1 base, with 9 bases between.

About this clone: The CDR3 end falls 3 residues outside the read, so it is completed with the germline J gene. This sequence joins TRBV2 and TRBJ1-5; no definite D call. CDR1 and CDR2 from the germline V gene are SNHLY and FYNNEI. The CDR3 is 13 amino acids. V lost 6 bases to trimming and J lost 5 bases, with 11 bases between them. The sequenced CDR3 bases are TGTGCCAGCAGCTTACAGCTATATCAGCCC. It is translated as CASSLQLYQP. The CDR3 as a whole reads CASSLQLYQPQHF.

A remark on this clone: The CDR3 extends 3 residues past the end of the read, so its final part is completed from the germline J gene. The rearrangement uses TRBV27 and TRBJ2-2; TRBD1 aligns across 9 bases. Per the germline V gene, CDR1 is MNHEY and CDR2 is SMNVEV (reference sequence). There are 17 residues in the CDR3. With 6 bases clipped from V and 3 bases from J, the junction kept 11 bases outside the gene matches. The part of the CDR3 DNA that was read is TGTGCCAGCAGCCGACGGGGACAGGGTCGTTACACCGGGGAG. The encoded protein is CASSRRGQGRYTGE. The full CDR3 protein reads CASSRRGQGRYTGELFF.

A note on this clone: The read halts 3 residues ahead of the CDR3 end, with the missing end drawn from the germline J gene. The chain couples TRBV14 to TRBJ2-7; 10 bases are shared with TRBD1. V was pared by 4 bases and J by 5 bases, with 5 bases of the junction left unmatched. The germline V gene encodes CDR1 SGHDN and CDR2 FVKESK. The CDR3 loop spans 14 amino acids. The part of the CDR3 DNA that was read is TGTGCCAGCAGCCCAGGGACAGGGGTCCACGAG. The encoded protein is CASSPGTGVHE. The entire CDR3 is CASSPGTGVHEQYF.

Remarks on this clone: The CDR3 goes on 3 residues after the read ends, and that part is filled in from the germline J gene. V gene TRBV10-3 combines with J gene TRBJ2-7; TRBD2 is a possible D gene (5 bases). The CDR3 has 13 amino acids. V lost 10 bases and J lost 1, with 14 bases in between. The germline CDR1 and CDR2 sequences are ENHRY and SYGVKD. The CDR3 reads CANSDYFSYEQYF. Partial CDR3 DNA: TGTGCCAACTCAGACTATTTTTCCTACGAG.

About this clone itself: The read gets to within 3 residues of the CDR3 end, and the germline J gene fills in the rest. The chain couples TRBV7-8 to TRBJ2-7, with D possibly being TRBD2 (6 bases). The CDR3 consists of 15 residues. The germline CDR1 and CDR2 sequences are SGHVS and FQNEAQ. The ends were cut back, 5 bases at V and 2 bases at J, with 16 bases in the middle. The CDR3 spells CASSPRLGLTYEQYF. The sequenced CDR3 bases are TGTGCCAGCAGCCCAAGGTTAGGACTAACCTACGAG.

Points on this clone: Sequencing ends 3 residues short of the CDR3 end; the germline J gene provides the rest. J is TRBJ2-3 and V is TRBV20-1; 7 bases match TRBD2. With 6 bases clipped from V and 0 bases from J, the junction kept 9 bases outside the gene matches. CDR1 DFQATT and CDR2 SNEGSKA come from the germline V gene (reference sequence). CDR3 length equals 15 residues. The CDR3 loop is CSAPPGGTSTDTQYF. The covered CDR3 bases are TGCAGTGCCCCGCCCGGGGGGACCAGCACAGATACG.

CDR3 sequence reads: CASSRWAGGNTEAFF. Incomplete CDR3 DNA: TGTGCCAGCAGCCGCTGGGCAGGGGGCAACACTGAA. The chain combines TRBV7-9 with TRBJ1-1; 8 bases are shared with TRBD1. The observed sequence ends 3 residues before the CDR3 terminus, with the missing tail filled in from the germline J gene. V shed 5 bases and J 2 bases; nucleotides not matched to a gene: 7. CDR1 and CDR2 from the germline V gene are SEHNR and FQNEAQ (reference sequence). The CDR3 runs 15 residues.

CDR3 DNA (partial): TGTGCCAGCAGCCGGCTACAACAGGGCTACGAG. The encoded protein is CASSRLQQGYE. The full CDR3 protein reads CASSRLQQGYEQYF. V and J are TRBV12-3 or TRBV12-4 and TRBJ2-7; maybe TRBD1 (6 bases). The CDR3 extends 3 residues past the end of the read, so its final part is completed from the germline J gene. V was pared by 6 bases and J by 3 bases, with 15 bases between. The CDR3 contains 14 residues.

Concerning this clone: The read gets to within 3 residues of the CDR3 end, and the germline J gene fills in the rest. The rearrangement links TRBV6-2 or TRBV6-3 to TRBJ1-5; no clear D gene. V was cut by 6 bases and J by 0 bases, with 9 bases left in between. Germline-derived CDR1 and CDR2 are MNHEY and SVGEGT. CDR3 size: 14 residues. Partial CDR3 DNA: TGTGCCAGCAGAAGACATAATAGCAATCAGCCC. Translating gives CASRRHNSNQP. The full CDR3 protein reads CASRRHNSNQPQHF.

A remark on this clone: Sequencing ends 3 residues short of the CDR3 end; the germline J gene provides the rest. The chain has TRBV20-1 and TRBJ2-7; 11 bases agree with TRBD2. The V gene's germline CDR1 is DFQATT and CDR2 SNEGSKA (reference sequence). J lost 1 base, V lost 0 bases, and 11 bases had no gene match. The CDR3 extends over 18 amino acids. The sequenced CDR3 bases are TGCAGTGCTAGAGATAATCTTCGGGGGACTAGCGGTTCCTACGAG. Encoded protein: CSARDNLRGTSGSYE. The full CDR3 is CSARDNLRGTSGSYEQYF.

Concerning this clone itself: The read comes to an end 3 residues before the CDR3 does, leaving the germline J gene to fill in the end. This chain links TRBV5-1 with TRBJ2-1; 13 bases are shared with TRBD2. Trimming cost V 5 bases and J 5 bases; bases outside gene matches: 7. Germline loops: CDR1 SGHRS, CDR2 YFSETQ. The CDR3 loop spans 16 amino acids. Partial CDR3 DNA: TGCGCCAGCAGTAGGACTAGCGGGAGCGTTAACAATGAG. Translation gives CASSRTSGSVNNE. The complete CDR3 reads CASSRTSGSVNNEQFF.

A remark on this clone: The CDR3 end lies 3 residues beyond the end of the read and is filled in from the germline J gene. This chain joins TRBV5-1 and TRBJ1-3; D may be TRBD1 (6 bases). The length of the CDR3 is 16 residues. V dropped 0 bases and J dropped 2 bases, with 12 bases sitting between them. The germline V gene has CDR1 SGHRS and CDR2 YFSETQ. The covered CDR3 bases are TGCGCCAGCAGCTTGGCGCCACAGGGAACTGGAAACACC. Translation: CASSLAPQGTGNT. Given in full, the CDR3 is CASSLAPQGTGNTIYF.

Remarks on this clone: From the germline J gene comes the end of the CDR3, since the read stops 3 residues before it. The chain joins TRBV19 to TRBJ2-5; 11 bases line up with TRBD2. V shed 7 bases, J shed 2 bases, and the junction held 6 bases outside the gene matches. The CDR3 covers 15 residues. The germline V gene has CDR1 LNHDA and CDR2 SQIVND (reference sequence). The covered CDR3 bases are TGTGCCAGTACCCCTAGCGGGGGGCGACAAGAGACC. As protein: CASTPSGGRQET. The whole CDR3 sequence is CASTPSGGRQETQYF.